These T cell receptor beta chains were read from a single sample in a study of blood T cells in healthy people across ages. TCRdb passed the 5' RACE reads through MiXCR, listing each CDR3 protein once. The sample comprises around 970,000 distinct CDR3 sequences, about 53% of which are singletons, and over 20% rests with the top ten. The sequenced material came from blood. The origin of the receptors is an older woman in good health. Both conserved end residues are part of each CDR3. D genes are given only for firm matches.

v_call: TRBV20-1; cdr3_length: 11; d_call: NA; cdr3_aa: CSAQGNQPQHF
v_call: TRBV18; cdr3_length: 15; d_call: NA; cdr3_aa: CASIEVGQYQETRYF
v_call: TRBV20-1; cdr3_length: 14; d_call: NA; cdr3_aa: CSAGPPGAYNEQFF
v_call: TRBV5-1; cdr3_length: 15; d_call: TRBD1; cdr3_aa: CASSFRTGGVNEQYF
v_call: TRBV29-1; cdr3_length: 14; d_call: TRBD1; cdr3_aa: CSVATGGANQPQHF
v_call: TRBV4-2; cdr3_length: 17; d_call: NA; cdr3_aa: CASSQASRVSSYNEQFF
v_call: TRBV29-1; cdr3_length: 12; d_call: NA; cdr3_aa: CSVEDSHTEAFF
v_call: TRBV2; cdr3_length: 13; d_call: NA; cdr3_aa: CASSVWKYNEQFF
v_call: TRBV5-8; cdr3_length: 16; d_call: NA; cdr3_aa: CASSLVGTGGNYEQYF
v_call: TRBV7-9; cdr3_length: 16; d_call: TRBD2; cdr3_aa: CASSLGGSGSTDTQYF
v_call: TRBV4-1; cdr3_length: 15; d_call: TRBD2; cdr3_aa: CASSPGGTNYNEQFF
v_call: TRBV30; cdr3_length: 14; d_call: NA; cdr3_aa: CAGVGGMDTDTQYF
v_call: TRBV12-3/TRBV12-4; cdr3_length: 13; d_call: TRBD1; cdr3_aa: CASRGQGRNEQFF
v_call: TRBV3-1; cdr3_length: 15; d_call: TRBD2; cdr3_aa: CASSQVGSGPYEQYF
v_call: TRBV7-2; cdr3_length: 13; d_call: NA; cdr3_aa: CASSAPVRREQFF
v_call: TRBV7-2; cdr3_length: 16; d_call: TRBD1; cdr3_aa: CASSRGTWDRAYEQYF
v_call: TRBV28; cdr3_length: 10; d_call: NA; cdr3_aa: CASSSLGYTF
v_call: TRBV14; cdr3_length: 15; d_call: TRBD1; cdr3_aa: CASSRQGHKVTEAFF
v_call: TRBV12-3/TRBV12-4; cdr3_length: 15; d_call: NA; cdr3_aa: CASRSRTDSETEAFF
v_call: TRBV20-1; cdr3_length: 13; d_call: TRBD2; cdr3_aa: CSARVGGVNGQFF
v_call: TRBV29-1; cdr3_length: 14; d_call: TRBD1; cdr3_aa: CSVAGTVTYDEQFF
v_call: TRBV28; cdr3_length: 16; d_call: TRBD2; cdr3_aa: CASIPSGTSGSYEQYF
v_call: TRBV2; cdr3_length: 15; d_call: TRBD2; cdr3_aa: CASKRAGGSSDTQYF
v_call: TRBV28; cdr3_length: 12; d_call: TRBD1; cdr3_aa: CASTDRVYGYTF
v_call: TRBV7-6; cdr3_length: 14; d_call: NA; cdr3_aa: CASGYRGGNSPLHF
v_call: TRBV27; cdr3_length: 15; d_call: NA; cdr3_aa: CASSKALASPETQYF
v_call: TRBV4-2; cdr3_length: 16; d_call: TRBD2; cdr3_aa: CASSQDISGRNNEQFF
v_call: TRBV6-2/TRBV6-3; cdr3_length: 13; d_call: NA; cdr3_aa: CASSLTPVGGYTF
v_call: TRBV9; cdr3_length: 16; d_call: TRBD2; cdr3_aa: CASSVGTSGYTGELFF
v_call: TRBV7-2; cdr3_length: 16; d_call: NA; cdr3_aa: CASSLASAGFSYEQYF
v_call: TRBV7-9; cdr3_length: 14; d_call: NA; cdr3_aa: CASSRKATNEKLFF
v_call: TRBV7-9; cdr3_length: 14; d_call: TRBD1; cdr3_aa: CASSYGQVAYEQYF
v_call: TRBV5-1; cdr3_length: 16; d_call: TRBD2; cdr3_aa: CASSLVLAGGPGEQFF
v_call: TRBV29-1; cdr3_length: 14; d_call: TRBD2; cdr3_aa: CSVDGTSGYNEQFF
v_call: TRBV29-1; cdr3_length: 12; d_call: NA; cdr3_aa: CSVDHVAHGYTF
v_call: TRBV29-1; cdr3_length: 12; d_call: TRBD2; cdr3_aa: CSAGTSGWHGFF
v_call: TRBV6-5; cdr3_length: 16; d_call: TRBD2; cdr3_aa: CASRTSGRAGTDTQYF
v_call: TRBV20-1; cdr3_length: 15; d_call: TRBD2; cdr3_aa: CSARSGTSGRWEQFF
v_call: TRBV6-2/TRBV6-3; cdr3_length: 16; d_call: TRBD2; cdr3_aa: CASSYEAGGPDNEQFF
v_call: TRBV7-6; cdr3_length: 14; d_call: NA; cdr3_aa: CASSPLPGGGEQFF
v_call: TRBV11-2; cdr3_length: 14; d_call: NA; cdr3_aa: CASSLLDSTGELFF
v_call: TRBV28; cdr3_length: 12; d_call: TRBD1; cdr3_aa: CASSPGQWDYTF